This T cell receptor (beta chain) appears in the sequencing data of a study of T-cell reconstitution after alpha-beta-depleted transplantation in children. The authors prepared the TCRbeta library with unique molecular identifiers. TCRdb independently ran MiXCR on the PCR reads; one entry per CDR3 protein. The table has roughly 300,000 distinct CDR3 sequences, more than 9% seen once. V lost 0 bases, J lost 5 bases, and 13 bases lay in between. The CDR3 totals 15 residues. CDR1 is LNHNV and CDR2 is YYDKDF in the germline V gene (reference sequence). At least ten counts were recorded for this clonotype.

This sequence was found in a male patient aged 2-9 years who had a stem cell transplant for chronic granulomatous disease, so the T cells may come from the graft donor. The input for sequencing was peripheral blood, taken 180 days after TCRalphabeta/CD19-depleted stem cell transplant. The gene calls are TRBV15 and TRBJ2-5; D possibly uses TRBD1 or TRBD2 (6 bases each). The CDR3 loop reads CATSRDRRGWETQYF. The CDR3 DNA is TGTGCCACCAGCAGAGATAGGAGGGGGTGGGAGACCCAGTACTTC.